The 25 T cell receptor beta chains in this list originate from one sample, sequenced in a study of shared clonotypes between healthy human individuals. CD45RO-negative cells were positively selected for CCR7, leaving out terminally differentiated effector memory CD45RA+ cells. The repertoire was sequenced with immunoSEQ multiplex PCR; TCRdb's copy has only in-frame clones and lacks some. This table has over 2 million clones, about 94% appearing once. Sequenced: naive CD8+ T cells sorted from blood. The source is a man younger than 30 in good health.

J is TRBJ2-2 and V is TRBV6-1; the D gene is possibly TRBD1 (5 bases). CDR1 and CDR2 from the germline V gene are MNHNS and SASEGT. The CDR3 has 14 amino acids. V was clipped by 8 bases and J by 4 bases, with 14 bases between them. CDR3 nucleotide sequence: TGTGCCAGCGATACAGGTCCGGTCACCGGGGAGCTGTTTTTT. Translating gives CASDTGPVTGELFF.

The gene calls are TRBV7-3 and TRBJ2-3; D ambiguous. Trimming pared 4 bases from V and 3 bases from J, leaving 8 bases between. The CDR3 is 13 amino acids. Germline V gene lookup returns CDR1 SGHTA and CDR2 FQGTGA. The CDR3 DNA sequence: TGTGCCAGCAGCTGGTTTGGGACAGATACGCAGTATTTT. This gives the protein CASSWFGTDTQYF.

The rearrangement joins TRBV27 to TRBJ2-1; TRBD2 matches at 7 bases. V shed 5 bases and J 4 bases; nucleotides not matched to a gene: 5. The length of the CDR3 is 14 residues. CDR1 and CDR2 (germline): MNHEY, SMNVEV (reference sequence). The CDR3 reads CASSGGSRYNEQFF. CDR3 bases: TGTGCCAGCAGTGGCGGGAGTAGATACAATGAGCAGTTCTTC.

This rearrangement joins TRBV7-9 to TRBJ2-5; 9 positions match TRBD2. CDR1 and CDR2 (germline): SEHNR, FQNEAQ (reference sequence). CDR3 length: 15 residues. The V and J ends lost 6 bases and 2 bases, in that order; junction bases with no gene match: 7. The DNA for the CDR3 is TGTGCCAGCAGTAAGAGCGGGGGGCCGCAAGAGACCCAGTACTTC. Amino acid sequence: CASSKSGGPQETQYF.

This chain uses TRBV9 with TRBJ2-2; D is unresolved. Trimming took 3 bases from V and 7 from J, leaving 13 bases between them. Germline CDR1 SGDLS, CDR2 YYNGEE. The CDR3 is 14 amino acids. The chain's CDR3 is CASSAQMLGGELFF. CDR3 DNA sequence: TGTGCCAGCAGCGCTCAGATGTTGGGCGGGGAGCTGTTTTTT.

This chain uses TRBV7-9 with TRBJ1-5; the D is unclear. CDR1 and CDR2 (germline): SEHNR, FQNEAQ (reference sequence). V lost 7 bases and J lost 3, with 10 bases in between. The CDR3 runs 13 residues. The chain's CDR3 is CASTQGINQPQHF. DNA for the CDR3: TGTGCCAGCACTCAAGGGATCAATCAGCCCCAGCATTTT.

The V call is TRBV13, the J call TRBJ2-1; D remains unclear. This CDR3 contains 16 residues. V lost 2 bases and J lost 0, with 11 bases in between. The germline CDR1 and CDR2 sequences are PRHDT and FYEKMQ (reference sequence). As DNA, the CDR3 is TGTGCCAGCAGCTTATCGCTGTTTGACTCCTACAATGAGCAGTTCTTC. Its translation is CASSLSLFDSYNEQFF.

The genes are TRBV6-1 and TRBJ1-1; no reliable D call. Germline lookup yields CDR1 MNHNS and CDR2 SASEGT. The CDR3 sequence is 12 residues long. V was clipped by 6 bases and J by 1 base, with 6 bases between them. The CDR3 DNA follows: TGTGCCAGCAGGGCAGGGAACACTGAAGCTTTCTTT. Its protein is CASRAGNTEAFF.

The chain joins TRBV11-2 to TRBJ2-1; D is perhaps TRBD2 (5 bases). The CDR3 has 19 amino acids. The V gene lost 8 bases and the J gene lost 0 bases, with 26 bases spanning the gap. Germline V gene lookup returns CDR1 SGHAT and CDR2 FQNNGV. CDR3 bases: TGTGCCAGCGAAGGGTCGGCAAGCGGCGGATACTTCTCCTACAATGAGCAGTTCTTC. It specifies CASEGSASGGYFSYNEQFF.

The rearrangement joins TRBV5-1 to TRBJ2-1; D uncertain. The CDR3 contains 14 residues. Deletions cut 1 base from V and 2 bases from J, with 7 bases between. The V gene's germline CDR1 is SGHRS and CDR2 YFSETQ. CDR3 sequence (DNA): TGCGCCAGCAGCTTGACTACAGCCTACAATGAGCAGTTCTTC. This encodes CASSLTTAYNEQFF.

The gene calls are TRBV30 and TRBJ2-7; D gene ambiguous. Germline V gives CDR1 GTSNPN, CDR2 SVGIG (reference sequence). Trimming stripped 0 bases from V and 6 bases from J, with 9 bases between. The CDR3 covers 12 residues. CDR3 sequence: CAWSVIRGEQYF. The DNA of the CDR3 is TGTGCCTGGAGTGTAATCAGAGGCGAGCAGTACTTC.

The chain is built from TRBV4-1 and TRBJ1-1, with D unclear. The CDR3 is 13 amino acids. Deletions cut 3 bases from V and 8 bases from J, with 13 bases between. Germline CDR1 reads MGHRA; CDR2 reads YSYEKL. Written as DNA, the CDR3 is TGCGCCAGCAGCCAGACGGGCCTCATCGAAGCTTTCTTT. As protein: CASSQTGLIEAFF.

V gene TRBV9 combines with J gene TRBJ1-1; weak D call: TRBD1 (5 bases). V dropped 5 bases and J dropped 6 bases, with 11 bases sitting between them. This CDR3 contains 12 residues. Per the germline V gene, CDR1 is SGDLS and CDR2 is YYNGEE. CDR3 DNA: TGTGCCAGCAGTGAAGGGGATGCTGAAGCTTTCTTT. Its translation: CASSEGDAEAFF.

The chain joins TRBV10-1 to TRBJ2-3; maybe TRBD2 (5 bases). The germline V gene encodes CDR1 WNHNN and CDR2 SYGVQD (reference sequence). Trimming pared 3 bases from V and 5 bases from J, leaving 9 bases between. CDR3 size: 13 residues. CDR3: CASSEEGIDTQYF. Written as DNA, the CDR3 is TGCGCCAGCAGTGAAGAGGGAATAGATACGCAGTATTTT.

CDR3 region: CASSESGELYEQYF. The CDR3 coding sequence is TGCGCCAGCAGTGAGTCAGGAGAACTCTACGAGCAGTACTTC. The V and J genes are TRBV10-1 and TRBJ2-7; D call uncertain. Trimming removed 0 bases from V and 3 bases from J, with 9 bases in between. The CDR3 has 14 amino acids. Germline V CDR1 and CDR2: WNHNN, SYGVQD (reference sequence).

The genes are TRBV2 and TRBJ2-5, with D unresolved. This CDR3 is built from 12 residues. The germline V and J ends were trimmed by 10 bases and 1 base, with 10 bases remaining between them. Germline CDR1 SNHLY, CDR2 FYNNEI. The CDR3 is CAKETSQETQYF. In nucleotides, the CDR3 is TGTGCCAAAGAGACAAGCCAAGAGACCCAGTACTTC.

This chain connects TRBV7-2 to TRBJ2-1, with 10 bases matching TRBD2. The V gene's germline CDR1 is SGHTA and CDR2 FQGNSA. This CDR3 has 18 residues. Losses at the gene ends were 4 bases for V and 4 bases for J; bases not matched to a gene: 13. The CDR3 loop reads CASSSTQIAGGPYNEQFF. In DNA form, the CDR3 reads TGTGCCAGCAGCTCCACCCAAATAGCGGGGGGCCCTTACAATGAGCAGTTCTTC.

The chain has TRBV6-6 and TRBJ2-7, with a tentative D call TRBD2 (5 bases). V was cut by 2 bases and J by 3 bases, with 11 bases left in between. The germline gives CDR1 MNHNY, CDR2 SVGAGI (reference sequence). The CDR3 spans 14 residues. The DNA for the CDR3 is TGTGCCAGCAGTTACGAGAGGAGGCTCTACGAGCAGTACTTC. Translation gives CASSYERRLYEQYF.

In DNA form, the CDR3 reads TGTGCCAGCAGTTGGGACCGATGGGCCTACGAGCAGTACTTC. Protein sequence: CASSWDRWAYEQYF. The genes are TRBV28 and TRBJ2-7; tentatively, D is TRBD1 or TRBD2 (5 bases each). The CDR3 runs to 14 residues. V was clipped by 4 bases and J by 2 bases, with 12 bases between them. CDR1 and CDR2 (germline): MDHEN, SYDVKM. The complete variable domain, with remaining parts taken from reference TRBV28 and TRBJ2-7, reads DVKVTQSSRYLVKRTGEKVFLECVQDMDHENMFWYRQDPGLGLRLIYFSYDVKMKEKGDIPEGYSVSREKKERFSLILESASTNQTSMYLCASSWDRWAYEQYFGPGTRLTVT.

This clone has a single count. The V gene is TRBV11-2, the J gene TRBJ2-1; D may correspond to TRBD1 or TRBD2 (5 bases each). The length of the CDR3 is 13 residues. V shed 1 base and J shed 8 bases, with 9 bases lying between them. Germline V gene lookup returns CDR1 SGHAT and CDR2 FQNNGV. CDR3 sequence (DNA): TGTGCCAGCAGCTTAGTGTCGGGGCATGAGCAGTTCTTC. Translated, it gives CASSLVSGHEQFF.

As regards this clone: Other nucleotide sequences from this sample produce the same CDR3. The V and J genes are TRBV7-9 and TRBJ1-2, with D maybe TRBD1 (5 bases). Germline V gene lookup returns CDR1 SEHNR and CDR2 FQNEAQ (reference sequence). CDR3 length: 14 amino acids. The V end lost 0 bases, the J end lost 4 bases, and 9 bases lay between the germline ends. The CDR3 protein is CASSLAGTVYGYTF. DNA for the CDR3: TGTGCCAGCAGCTTAGCGGGGACGGTCTATGGCTACACCTTC. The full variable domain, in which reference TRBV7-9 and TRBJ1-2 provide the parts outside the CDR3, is DTGVSQNPRHKITKRGQNVTFRCDPISEHNRLYWYRQTLGQGPEFLTYFQNEAQLEKSRLLSDRFSAERPKGSFSTLEIQRTEQGDSAMYLCASSLAGTVYGYTFGSGTRLTVV.

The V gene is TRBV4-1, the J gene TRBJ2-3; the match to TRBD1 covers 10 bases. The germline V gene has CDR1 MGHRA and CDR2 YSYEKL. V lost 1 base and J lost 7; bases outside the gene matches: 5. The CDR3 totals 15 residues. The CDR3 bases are TGCGCCAGCAGCCAAGTGGGACAGGGGATCCATACGCAGTATTTT. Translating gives CASSQVGQGIHTQYF.

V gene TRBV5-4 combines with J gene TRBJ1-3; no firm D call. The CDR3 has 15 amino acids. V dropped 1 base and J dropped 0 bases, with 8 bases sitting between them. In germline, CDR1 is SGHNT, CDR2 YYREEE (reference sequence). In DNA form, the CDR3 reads TGTGCCAGCAGCTTGAGGACCCACTCTGGAAACACCATATATTTT. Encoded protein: CASSLRTHSGNTIYF.

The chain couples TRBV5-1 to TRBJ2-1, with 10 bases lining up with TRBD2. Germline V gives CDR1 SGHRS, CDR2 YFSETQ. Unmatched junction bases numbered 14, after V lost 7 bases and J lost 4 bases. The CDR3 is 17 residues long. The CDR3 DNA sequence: TGCGCCAGCTGGCCCAGGCTAGCGGGAGTTGGGTACAATGAGCAGTTCTTC. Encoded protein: CASWPRLAGVGYNEQFF.

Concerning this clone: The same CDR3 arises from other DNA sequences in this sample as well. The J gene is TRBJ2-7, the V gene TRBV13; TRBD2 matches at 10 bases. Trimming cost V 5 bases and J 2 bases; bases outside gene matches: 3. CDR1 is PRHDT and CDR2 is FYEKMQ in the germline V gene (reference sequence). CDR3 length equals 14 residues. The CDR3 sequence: CASSPAGGPYEQYF. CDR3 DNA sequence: TGTGCCAGCAGCCCAGCGGGAGGGCCCTACGAGCAGTACTTC.